This TCR beta chain was obtained from a study of ipilimumab plus nivolumab after autologous stem cell transplantation. As for the study in general: Patients received a median of roughly five ipilimumab and roughly eight nivolumab doses. The myeloma group: high-risk transplant-naive, or relapse within 3 years after first autologous transplant.

Germline values: CDR1 SNHLY, CDR2 FYNNEI. The CDR3 has 13 residues. V lost 8 bases and J lost 0, with 10 bases in between. TCRdb's table, derived via immunoSEQ multiplex PCR, lists solely in-frame clones and lacks some. The repertoire holds 9,000 to 15,000 clones, with more than 65% as singletons. This chain joins TRBV2 and TRBJ1-1; D is undetermined. The sequence was obtained from a male donor with multiple myeloma. This sample comprised PBMCs, obtained in a trial of ipilimumab plus nivolumab as post-transplant consolidation. CDR3 DNA sequence: TGTGCCAGCGCGGTTGGATTGAACACTGAAGCTTTCTTT. Its protein product is CASAVGLNTEAFF.